This T cell receptor beta chain derives from a study of cytomegalovirus exposure and HLA in healthy donors (TCRdb year 2017). Broadly, across the study: In an earlier analysis of 550 to 750 of the donors, roughly 300 Gb of sequence data and some 120 million unique TCR beta sequences from 150 million to 200 million T cells were reported. In a later genetic analysis, genome-wide SNP genotypes for about three fifths of the roughly 670 donors were used, and that subset was treated as a discovery cohort. An earlier analysis of around 580 of the donors used high-throughput TCR beta sequencing to judge whether each TCR beta V gene segment behaved as functional or pseudogenic. Alongside the repertoire data, information on donor age, sex, ethnicity and CMV serostatus was compiled. The aim of the study was to test whether cataloging public T cell receptors could identify signatures of past pathogen exposure. Every discovery cohort repertoire had been produced on one sequencing platform. Using immunosequencing, the study profiled T cell repertoires from fewer than 700 subjects and related those repertoires to cytomegalovirus serostatus. To study patterns of TCR occurrence, a later analysis re-analyzed previously published TCR beta repertoires from just over 650 donors and added high-resolution HLA genotyping. High-throughput TCR immunosequencing, statistical association of individual TCRs with disease status, and machine learning were combined to predict cytomegalovirus infection status. An early release covering roughly 640 HLA-typed donors comprised about 320 gigabases of sequencing data and approximately 85 million unique TCR sequences. Both class I and class II loci were covered by HLA typing, at four-digit resolution. A separate validation cohort of more than 100 different subjects was used in addition to the roughly 720-subject first cohort. Among around 400 genotyped donors of the cohort, an average of approximately 230,000 unique TCR beta nucleotide sequences were sequenced per donor, around 20% of them non-productive. Four or five DR-DQ haplotypes were handled as single units for association and clustering because linkage in the cohort was strong. The later analysis used no new phenotypic data to find candidate immune exposures, relying instead on TCR beta sequences and their occurrence across donors. The number of typed donors differed by locus: roughly 629-640 for A, B, C, DRB1 and DQB1; approximately 540 for DQA1; fewer than 610 for DPA1; and approximately 450 for DPB1. Of the 300 to 450 genotyped donors, 81% were placed in the genetic ancestry cluster associated with self-reported Caucasian donors.

To prepare the library, the immunoSEQ multiplex PCR assay was applied. For the multiplex PCR, a mixture combining 60 forward primers for TCR Vbeta segments and 13 reverse primers for TCR Jbeta segments was used. The CDR3 region of rearranged TCR beta genes was amplified from genomic DNA with a multiplex PCR assay. The amplified TCR beta libraries were sequenced on the Illumina HiSeq System as 87-base-pair reads. Regarding the original processing steps: Across the 640 or so repertoires, a later analysis counted some 80 million unique TCR beta chains, approximately 12 million of which were shared by at least two donors. Raw reads were error-corrected and collapsed into unique sequences by a nearest-neighbor algorithm in which closely related sequences were merged to remove PCR and sequencing errors. CDR3 sequences were aligned to IMGT reference sequences to assign V, D and J gene segments. For a sequence to be retained, a match of at least six nucleotides was required to both a V gene segment and a J gene segment. A rearrangement counted as productive if the CDR3 had no stop codons and remained in frame with V and J, and every other rearrangement counted as non-productive. Following IMGT convention, CDR3 was defined as the stretch from the second conserved V-encoded cysteine to the conserved J-encoded phenylalanine. In an earlier analysis of just under 600 of the donors, sequences lacking an unambiguous match to a single V gene segment were excluded. In an earlier analysis of several hundred of the donors, a V segment was called functional when productive rearrangements were above 56.7%, and segregating when the standard deviation between donors exceeded 5%. To diagnose cytomegalovirus status from the catalog of TCR beta chain sequences, a statistical classification framework was built. In a later analysis, V and J genes were assigned by comparing TCR nucleotide sequences against IMGT/GENE-DB human TR gene sequences. A later analysis assigned CDR3 sequences and most-parsimonious VDJ recombination scenarios with the TCRdist pipeline. In a later analysis, every TCR beta chain was defined by the combination of its CDR3 amino acid sequence and its V-gene family, and reads without a unique V-gene family were dropped. To address suspected cross-contamination and a sequencing artifact, a later analysis removed a few hundred highly shared, low-generation-probability nucleotide sequences. For each public chain, a later analysis derived a clonal expansion index from normalized ranks of inferred template counts within each repertoire. Generation probabilities in a later analysis came from a VDJ recombination model fitted to out-of-frame rearrangements, and those results were checked against IGoR. Hypergeometric tests were used in a later analysis to score TCR-TCR, TCR-HLA and TCR-CMV co-occurrence, with a repertoire-size bias correction applied to the TCR pairs. False discovery rates were estimated in a later analysis by permuting HLA or CMV assignments 20 times. A later analysis grouped co-occurring TCRs with DBSCAN, adding TCRdist sequence similarity when clustering within HLA-allele-positive subsets. For co-occurrence clustering, repertoires with fewer than 30,000 or more than 120,000 public chains were excluded, along with five repertoires with anomalous nucleotide sharing. TCRdb obtained this table from immuneACCESS and retained in-frame rearrangements with V and J assigned. These tables miss some clones; where compared with another copy, unresolved V genes account for less than half of the shortfall, and the remainder is unexplained. The DNA was the basis for D and trimming; V, J and clone size are from that table. For this sample the table gives around 190,000 clones, of which roughly 80% were detected only once. The ten top clones hold about 3.1% of the sample.

Per the germline V gene (reference sequence), LNHDA is the CDR1 and SQIVND is the CDR2. There are 14 amino acids in the CDR3, from cysteine to phenylalanine inclusive. Of all the DNA, just the CDR3 is kept, 42 bases in frame from base 1. After removal of 4 bases from V and 7 bases from J, the junction retains 10 bases not matched to a gene. In this sample, this clone turned up a few times. Its antigen remains undetermined. No much larger clone is present one base from it, and per-base qualities are unavailable. In total, about 650 healthy bone marrow donors made up the cohort. All cohort members were sampled while nominally healthy, although unrecorded immune exposures were likely present. The donor was CMV seropositive and was included in the group of almost 300 seropositive cohort members. A peripheral blood sample was collected from each donor, and TCR beta sequencing was performed on peripheral blood mononuclear cells. The Qiagen DNeasy Blood Extraction Kit was used to extract genomic DNA from the blood cell samples.

The investigation overall reported the following: Linkage disequilibrium might explain the correlated functional status among segregating V segments, but an unknown experimental factor could not be excluded. Most TCR sequences were seen in very few donors, while some public TCRs were found in many individuals. A total of 150 to 200 TCR beta chains were listed by the study as associated with cytomegalovirus. The authors suggested that the approach could potentially be generalized to other disease states and immunological phenotypes. Three of the identified cytomegalovirus-associated TCR beta chains were confirmed in vitro to be specific for cytomegalovirus antigens. In an earlier analysis of more than 450 of the donors, most TCR beta V segments were observed in productive rearrangements about 90% or about 30% of the time, broadly matching IMGT annotations. In this cohort, only TCR beta chains were sequenced, and detectable features were limited by the absence of alpha or paired-chain data. A further reported finding was that TCR beta sequences accurately predicted the HLA-A and HLA-B alleles for most subjects in the first cohort. According to a later genetic analysis, donors in an Asian-associated ancestry cluster had fewer N-insertions in productive TCRs than the approximately 700-donor mean. Assigning TCR associations to individual alleles was difficult when HLA alleles, especially DR and DQ, strongly co-occurred. The only immune exposure information available for the cohort was CMV serostatus. A later analysis reported that several top co-occurrence clusters appeared linked to parvovirus B19, influenza, CMV and Epstein-Barr virus. In a later analysis, HLA-associated TCR beta chains were found to be more clonally expanded and to have lower generation probabilities than equally common non-associated chains. Presence/absence analyses assumed roughly uniform sequencing depth across donors, an assumption that may not hold. A cluster of highly shared sequence variants was judged likely to be a technical artifact of the sequencing pipeline. An association between a missense DCLRE1C variant and V-gene and J-gene trimming of TCR beta chains was found in a later genetic analysis and replicated in an independent cohort. A later analysis found that most CMV-associated TCR beta chains appeared HLA-restricted, with HLA associations seemingly driven largely by CMV exposure. Around 16 rarely observed V segments, including chromosome 9 orphons, were excluded from the earlier analysis of some 590 of the donors because counts were too low. Specific HLA alleles were associated with 16,951 TCR beta sequences at a false discovery rate of 0.05 in a later analysis. Because HLA typing was missing for some donors at each locus, association tests included only the typed subset. Some IMGT-functional V segments, including TRBV6-2 and TRBV6-3, could not be distinguished by the 87-base-pair reads and were therefore excluded. The classifier was reported to diagnose cytomegalovirus status with high specificity and sensitivity in both the original and validation cohorts. In a later analysis, TCR association rates were found to vary across HLA loci, with the most associated TCRs seen for DRB1 alleles and the fewest for HLA-C alleles.

The sequencing sample was made of PBMCs. The TCR comes from a woman under 40 in good health and CMV-seropositive. The V and J genes are TRBV19 and TRBJ2-7; a stretch of 7 junction bases matches TRBD1. The CDR3 loop reads CASSTTGAVGEQYF. Here is the DNA: TGTGCCAGTAGTACCACAGGGGCAGTTGGGGAGCAGTACTTC.